The 9 T cell receptor beta chains reported below all come from one sample, sequenced in a study of identical twins' blood T cells. TCRdb redid the calling of the 5' RACE reads with MiXCR, one entry per CDR3 protein. The data show 350,000 to 400,000 distinct CDR3 sequences, with roughly 27% seen just once and 5.5% to 7% held by the top ten. Sequencing used PBMCs. All receptors derive from a woman aged 18 to 55 in good health.

This chain connects TRBV5-1 to TRBJ1-5, with D perhaps TRBD1 (6 bases). Trimming took off 3 bases at V and 7 bases at J, with 14 bases between the two ends. This CDR3 comprises 14 residues. The germline gives CDR1 SGHRS, CDR2 YFSETQ. DNA of the CDR3: TGCGCCAGCAGCTCTACAGGGTTAGGGCAGCCCCAGCATTTT. This gives the protein CASSSTGLGQPQHF.

V usage is TRBV27 and J usage is TRBJ2-7; 10 bases agree with TRBD2. CDR1 and CDR2 from the germline V gene are MNHEY and SMNVEV (reference sequence). V trimming: 2 bases; J trimming: 3 bases; junction bases outside the gene matches: 4. CDR3 size: 15 residues. The CDR3 loop is CASSLRTSGVYEQYF. The CDR3 DNA follows: TGTGCCAGCAGTTTACGTACTAGCGGGGTCTACGAGCAGTACTTC.

A word on this clonotype: The junction shows a germline mismatch at one end, possibly a read error. The CDR3 here is CASSQGVQGSPQAHF. CDR3 coding DNA: TGCGCCAGCAGCCAAGGGGTACAGGGTAGTCCCCAAGCTCATTTT. The genes are TRBV4-3 and TRBJ1-3; TRBD1 is a possible D gene (6 bases). CDR3 size: 15 residues. The germline V gene encodes CDR1 LGHNA and CDR2 YSLEER.

Turning to this clonotype: At one end the junction does not follow the germline gene, possibly because of a read error. This chain connects TRBV29-1 to TRBJ2-5; TRBD1 is a possible D gene (6 bases). The CDR3 totals 15 residues. CDR1 is SQVTM, CDR2 ANQGSEA, per germline. The CDR3 reads CSVEGQGLHQETQYF. Written as DNA, the CDR3 is TGCAGCGTAGAAGGTCAGGGGTTACATCAAGAGACCCAGTACTTC. Filled out from reference TRBV29-1 and TRBJ2-5, the complete variable domain reads SAVISQKPSRDICQRGTSLTIQCQVDSQVTMMFWYRQQPGQSLTLIATANQGSEATYESGFVIDKFPISRPNLTFSTLTVSNMSPEDSSIYLCSVEGQGLHQETQYFGPGTRLLVL.

This clonotype has a handful of counts. The V gene is TRBV6-2 or TRBV6-3, the J gene TRBJ1-5; D is unclear. The germline V gene encodes CDR1 MNHEY and CDR2 SVGEGT. V lost 8 bases and J lost 4, with 12 bases in between. The CDR3 has 13 amino acids. CDR3 region: CASRIGQNQPQHF. Here the CDR3 DNA reads TGTGCCAGCCGAATCGGGCAAAATCAGCCCCAGCATTTT.

This clonotype was detected many times. The rearrangement joins TRBV3-1 to TRBJ1-3; D is possibly TRBD1 (6 bases). There are 14 residues in the CDR3. Trimming shortened V by 0 bases and J by 11 bases, and 14 bases separated the two germline ends. From germline, CDR1 is LGHDT and CDR2 YNNKEL (reference sequence). The DNA for the CDR3 is TGTGCCAGCAGCCAAGATTCGGGGGCAGATGCCATATATTTT. This translates into CASSQDSGADAIYF.

Only a few counts were recorded for this clonotype. The chain couples TRBV5-1 to TRBJ1-1; 8 bases map to TRBD1. Germline CDR1 reads SGHRS; CDR2 reads YFSETQ. The CDR3 runs 16 residues. V shed 4 bases and J 3 bases; nucleotides not matched to a gene: 11. CDR3 DNA: TGCGCCAGCAGCGCAACCCCAGGGGGCAGAGACACTGAAGCTTTCTTT. This translates into CASSATPGGRDTEAFF.

This clonotype was counted between two and nine times. V is TRBV3-1 and J is TRBJ1-2, with D possibly TRBD1 on 6 matching bases. V was cut by 0 bases and J by 4 bases, with 12 bases left in between. Per germline, CDR1 LGHDT and CDR2 YNNKEL (reference sequence). The CDR3 is made up of 15 amino acids. The DNA of the CDR3 is TGTGCCAGCAGCCAAGATCAGCGCAGGGGCTATGGCTACACCTTC. Protein product: CASSQDQRRGYGYTF.

V gene TRBV12-3 or TRBV12-4 combines with J gene TRBJ1-1; D gene uncertain. The CDR3 has 11 amino acids. V lost 5 bases and J 10 bases, leaving 11 bases between the germline ends. The CDR3 loop reads CASSDEGVAFF. CDR3 coding DNA: TGTGCCAGCAGTGATGAGGGAGTAGCTTTCTTT.